Shown below are 26 T cell receptor beta chains from a single sample sequenced in a study of neurological immune-mediated disorders (dated by TCRdb to the late 2010s). The library was made by 5' RACE. Instrument on record: Illumina HiSeq 2500. The public sequencing data were trimmed at Q25 with fastp and processed into clonotypes with MiXCR by TCRdb, which kept only in-frame beta chains. Each entry is one CDR3 protein sequence, shown with its most common DNA and genes. Across this sample there are more than 75,000 distinct CDR3 sequences, with 3.5% to 4.5% seen only once. The top ten clonotypes cover more than 5% of the sample. According to the study, the label for this sample's time point signals: longitudinal time-point 3. Sample: PBMCs. The receptors were sampled from a woman in her sixties or seventies with multiple sclerosis.

This clonotype was picked up many times. The gene calls are TRBV6-5 and TRBJ2-5; 8 nucleotides match TRBD1. Germline V gene data show CDR1 as MNHEY and CDR2 as SVGAGI. The CDR3 is made up of 15 amino acids. V was clipped by 6 bases and J by 4 bases; unmatched bases: 10. CDR3 coding DNA: TGTGCCAGCAGCCGATTAGGACAGGGTAGAGAGACCCAGTACTTC. This gives the protein CASSRLGQGRETQYF.

This clonotype was picked up many times. The chain joins TRBV4-1 to TRBJ2-7, with D maybe TRBD2 (6 bases). This CDR3 spans 15 amino acids. CDR1 MGHRA and CDR2 YSYEKL come from the germline V gene. Trimming took off 2 bases at V and 3 bases at J, with 14 bases between the two ends. CDR3 nucleotides: TGCGCCAGCAGCCAACCAGCAGGAGGGTTCTACGAGCAGTACTTC. It codes for CASSQPAGGFYEQYF.

This clonotype was picked up many times. V is TRBV20-1 and J is TRBJ1-5; tentative D call: TRBD1 (5 bases). Germline lookup yields CDR1 DFQATT and CDR2 SNEGSKA (reference sequence). Trimming cost V 6 bases and J 5 bases, with 17 bases left between them. The CDR3 is 14 residues long. CDR3 region: CSAGPGVQDQPQHF. The CDR3 DNA sequence: TGCAGTGCGGGTCCCGGGGTACAGGATCAGCCCCAGCATTTT.

The chain uses TRBV10-3 and TRBJ2-1, with D possibly being TRBD1 or TRBD2 (6 bases each). The V end was cut by 9 bases, the J end by 5 bases, with 11 bases between. Germline CDR1 reads ENHRY; CDR2 reads SYGVKD. The CDR3 spans 12 residues. CDR3 DNA: TGTGCCATTGGGGGCGGGGACAATGAGCAGTTCTTC. This encodes CAIGGGDNEQFF.

This clonotype was observed at least ten times. The chain carries TRBV5-4 and TRBJ2-3; TRBD1 is a possible D gene (6 bases). This CDR3 spans 14 amino acids. The germline V gene encodes CDR1 SGHNT and CDR2 YYREEE (reference sequence). V lost 4 bases and J lost 9, with 18 bases in between. CDR3 nucleotide sequence: TGTGCCAGCAGCATACGACAGGACCCAGCAACGCAGTATTTT. Protein product: CASSIRQDPATQYF.

This clonotype was counted many times. The chain joins TRBV29-1 to TRBJ2-5; TRBD2 matches 10 bases. The V and J ends lost 4 bases and 5 bases, in that order; junction bases with no gene match: 10. CDR1 SQVTM and CDR2 ANQGSEA come from the germline V gene. The CDR3 contains 15 residues. In nucleotides, the CDR3 is TGCAGCGTTGCCGGGAGCGGGGGGGCAGGGGAGACCCAGTACTTC. Translating it yields CSVAGSGGAGETQYF.

This clonotype was seen repeatedly, ten times or more. The chain uses TRBV5-5 and TRBJ1-3; D remains unclear. The CDR3 runs 16 residues. The ends were cut back, 0 bases at V and 4 bases at J, with 14 bases in the middle. From germline, CDR1 is SGHKS and CDR2 YYEKEE (reference sequence). The CDR3 DNA reads TGTGCCAGCAGCTTGGCTCCGTTTCCGTCGGGAAACACCATATATTTT. Its protein product is CASSLAPFPSGNTIYF.

The sample holds many counts of this clonotype. The chain uses TRBV7-9 and TRBJ1-2; D call uncertain. V lost 5 bases, J lost 7 bases, and 17 bases lay in between. The CDR3 has 14 amino acids. CDR1 is SEHNR and CDR2 is FQNEAQ in the germline V gene (reference sequence). CDR3 region: CASSEGSSGSGYTF. CDR3 bases: TGTGCCAGCAGCGAAGGGTCCTCGGGTTCTGGCTACACCTTC. Full variable domain (rest looked up from reference TRBV7-9 and TRBJ1-2): DTGVSQNPRHKITKRGQNVTFRCDPISEHNRLYWYRQTLGQGPEFLTYFQNEAQLEKSRLLSDRFSAERPKGSFSTLEIQRTEQGDSAMYLCASSEGSSGSGYTFGSGTRLTVV.

This clonotype was seen at least ten times. V is TRBV28 and J is TRBJ1-2; D is ambiguous. The V end lost 1 base, the J end lost 6 bases, and 9 bases lay between the germline ends. The CDR3 runs 13 residues. The germline V gene has CDR1 MDHEN and CDR2 SYDVKM. Here the CDR3 reads CASSLLVGNGYTF. CDR3 DNA sequence: TGTGCCAGCAGTTTATTGGTAGGGAATGGCTACACCTTC.

This clonotype was picked up many times. The V call is TRBV27, the J call TRBJ1-5; D not certain. Trimming took off 3 bases at V and 0 bases at J, with 6 bases between the two ends. CDR1 is MNHEY, CDR2 SMNVEV, per germline (reference sequence). The CDR3 contains 14 residues. The CDR3 DNA follows: TGTGCCAGCAGTTTCCGAGTTAGCAATCAGCCCCAGCATTTT. As protein: CASSFRVSNQPQHF.

This clonotype was detected ten times or more. The rearrangement uses TRBV9 and TRBJ1-2; D possibly corresponds to TRBD1 (6 bases). The germline V and J ends were trimmed by 3 bases and 1 base, with 22 bases remaining between them. CDR3 length equals 18 residues. Per germline, CDR1 SGDLS and CDR2 YYNGEE. The CDR3 DNA follows: TGTGCCAGCAGCGCCTACCGGGGGACAAAACGGAGTAACTATGGCTACACCTTC. Translation gives CASSAYRGTKRSNYGYTF. The whole variable domain, remainder taken from reference TRBV9 and TRBJ1-2, is DSGVTQTPKHLITATGQRVTLRCSPRSGDLSVYWYQQSLDQGLQFLIQYYNGEERAKGNILERFSAQQFPDLHSELNLSSLELGDSALYFCASSAYRGTKRSNYGYTFGSGTRLTVV.

This clonotype was seen ten or more times. This chain uses TRBV3-1 with TRBJ2-1; D is undetermined. V shed 4 bases and J shed 8 bases, with 12 bases lying between them. This CDR3 has 13 residues. The germline V gene encodes CDR1 LGHDT and CDR2 YNNKEL (reference sequence). This CDR3 reads CASSRISLHEQFF. CDR3 sequence (DNA): TGTGCCAGCAGCCGAATTAGCTTGCATGAGCAGTTCTTC.

This clonotype has ten or more counts. V gene TRBV20-1 combines with J gene TRBJ2-7, with D perhaps matching TRBD1 (5 bases). This CDR3 spans 12 amino acids. Germline V CDR1 and CDR2: DFQATT, SNEGSKA (reference sequence). V dropped 0 bases and J dropped 3 bases, with 6 bases sitting between them. CDR3 nucleotide sequence: TGCAGTGCTAGAGACAGGGACTACGAGCAGTACTTC. Amino acids: CSARDRDYEQYF.

Notes on this clonotype: A much larger clone sits a single nucleotide away, making a read error possible. The rearrangement links TRBV12-3 or TRBV12-4 to TRBJ2-5, with TRBD1 identical over 8 bases. This CDR3 spans 14 amino acids. In DNA, the CDR3 is TGTGCCAGCAGTTTCGACAGGGGTAAAGAGACCAAGTACTTC. The encoded protein is CASSFDRGKETKYF.

This clonotype was seen ten or more times. The chain links TRBV2 to TRBJ2-7, with D hard to call. V was pared by 7 bases and J by 3 bases, with 10 bases between. The germline V gene has CDR1 SNHLY and CDR2 FYNNEI. CDR3 length equals 12 residues. CDR3 bases: TGTGCCAGCAAAAAAGGGATCTACGAGCAGTACTTC. It codes for CASKKGIYEQYF.

This clonotype was observed at least ten times. V and J are TRBV3-1 and TRBJ1-2; TRBD1 might be the D (6 bases). Trimming left V 2 bases short and J 5 bases short, with 12 bases between. CDR3 size: 14 residues. Germline assignment: CDR1 LGHDT and CDR2 YNNKEL (reference sequence). The CDR3 coding sequence is TGTGCCAGCAGCCAACAGGGGAGGGTATATGGCTACACCTTC. As protein: CASSQQGRVYGYTF.

In its sample, this clonotype was seen many times. This chain connects TRBV3-1 to TRBJ2-2; D is unresolved. Germline lookup yields CDR1 LGHDT and CDR2 YNNKEL (reference sequence). The CDR3 totals 17 residues. Trimming left V 1 base short and J 0 bases short, with 12 bases between. CDR3 DNA: TGTGCCAGCAGCCAAGTCGGGCGCACGTCGAACACCGGGGAGCTGTTTTTT. Amino acid sequence: CASSQVGRTSNTGELFF.

This clonotype was observed many times. The chain employs TRBV5-1 and TRBJ1-1; 9 bases line up with TRBD1. The CDR3 is made up of 15 amino acids. Per the germline V gene, CDR1 is SGHRS and CDR2 is YFSETQ. The V gene end was trimmed by 0 bases and the J gene end by 11 bases; junction bases not matched to a gene: 11. The CDR3 DNA sequence: TGCGCCAGCAGCTTGGCCGGAACAGGGGGCATCATGGCTTTCTTT. It yields the protein CASSLAGTGGIMAFF.

This clonotype was seen repeatedly, ten times or more. The chain's CDR3 is CASSSARHTNTGELFF. CDR3 DNA: TGTGCCAGCAGCAGTGCCCGGCATACGAACACCGGGGAGCTGTTTTTT. The rearrangement uses TRBV5-4 and TRBJ2-2; D uncertain. This CDR3 region has 16 residues. The germline gives CDR1 SGHNT, CDR2 YYREEE (reference sequence). The germline V and J ends were trimmed by 4 bases and 0 bases, with 13 bases remaining between them. Using reference TRBV5-4 and TRBJ2-2 for the parts outside the CDR3, the full variable domain is ETGVTQSPTHLIKTRGQQVTLRCSSQSGHNTVSWYQQALGQGPQFIFQYYREEENGRGNFPPRFSGLQFPNYSSELNVNALELDDSALYLCASSSARHTNTGELFFGEGSRLTVL.

This clonotype was recorded at least ten times. The chain has TRBV12-3 or TRBV12-4 and TRBJ1-1, with a tentative D call TRBD1 (6 bases). V lost 3 bases and J 4 bases, leaving 12 bases between the germline ends. This CDR3 comprises 14 residues. This chain's CDR3 is CASSFQGGGTEAFF. The CDR3 nucleotides are TGTGCCAGCAGTTTCCAAGGGGGGGGCACTGAAGCTTTCTTT.

This clonotype was observed many times. This rearrangement joins TRBV6-1 to TRBJ2-3; 9 bases agree with TRBD2. J gave up 4 bases and V 6 bases, and 5 bases lay outside the gene matches. This CDR3 contains 14 residues. Germline V gives CDR1 MNHNS, CDR2 SASEGT. The CDR3 nucleotides read TGTGCCAGCAGCGGAAGGACTAGCGCAGATACGCAGTATTTT. The encoded protein is CASSGRTSADTQYF.

Ten or more counts support this clonotype. The chain couples TRBV10-3 to TRBJ2-3; D remains ambiguous. The germline gives CDR1 ENHRY, CDR2 SYGVKD. The length of the CDR3 is 14 residues. Trimming removed 0 bases at V and 0 bases at J, with 4 bases between. CDR3 DNA: TGTGCCATCAGTGAGTCGACTAGCACAGATACGCAGTATTTT. Translating gives CAISESTSTDTQYF.

This clonotype occurred many times. The rearrangement joins TRBV5-5 to TRBJ1-1; 8 bases align to TRBD1. The V segment lost 4 bases and the J segment 5 bases; nucleotides outside the gene matches: 10. The CDR3 spans 15 residues. CDR1 is SGHKS and CDR2 is YYEKEE in the germline V gene (reference sequence). The CDR3 region is CASSGQGQLGTEAFF. In nucleotides, the CDR3 is TGTGCCAGCAGCGGACAGGGCCAGCTTGGTACTGAAGCTTTCTTT. The whole variable domain, remainder taken from reference TRBV5-5 and TRBJ1-1, is DAGVTQSPTHLIKTRGQQVTLRCSPISGHKSVSWYQQVLGQGPQFIFQYYEKEERGRGNFPDRFSARQFPNYSSELNVNALLLGDSALYLCASSGQGQLGTEAFFGQGTRLTVV.

The sample holds many counts of this clonotype. The rearrangement uses TRBV24-1 and TRBJ1-2; the match to TRBD1 covers 7 bases. The CDR3 has 14 residues. Per germline, CDR1 KGHDR and CDR2 SFDVKD. The V segment lost 7 bases and the J segment 2 bases; nucleotides outside the gene matches: 6. The CDR3 here is CATSRTQGNYGYTF. CDR3 coding DNA: TGTGCCACCAGCAGAACACAGGGGAACTATGGCTACACCTTC.

This clonotype was counted at least ten times. The chain couples TRBV12-3 or TRBV12-4 to TRBJ2-5; 10 nucleotides match TRBD2. Unmatched junction bases numbered 8, after V lost 2 bases and J lost 5 bases. The CDR3 is 16 residues long. The CDR3 nucleotides read TGTGCCAGCAGTTTAAAGAGCGGGGGGGCATGGGAGACCCAGTACTTC. Its protein is CASSLKSGGAWETQYF.

This clonotype has a count of ten or more. V usage is TRBV29-1 and J usage is TRBJ2-5; D not resolved. The CDR3 runs 13 residues. Germline CDR1 SQVTM, CDR2 ANQGSEA. V gave up 1 base and J gave up 1 base, with 7 bases separating them. The CDR3 region is CSVEGTVQETQYF. CDR3 nucleotides: TGCAGCGTTGAAGGGACGGTCCAAGAGACCCAGTACTTC.